These T cell receptor beta chains were read from a single sample in a study of cytomegalovirus exposure and HLA in healthy donors. TCRdb keeps only in-frame clones here, not all; method: immunoSEQ multiplex PCR. The sample consists of hundreds of thousands of clones, around 86% of them appearing once. The sample comprised PBMCs. The receptor source for this set is a woman aged 30 to 39 in good health and CMV-seropositive. Both conserved end residues are part of each CDR3. D genes are given only for firm matches. Size tells how often a clone was seen (once, few, many) or the class of an expanded clone, and some rows leave it out.

J: TRBJ1-4
D: .
V: TRBV7-8
size: .
DNA: TGTGCCAGCAGCTTAGAGGGGTATAATGAAAAACTGTTTTTT
CDR3: CASSLEGYNEKLFF

J: TRBJ2-7
D: TRBD2
V: TRBV10-1
size: few
DNA: TGCGCCAGCAGTGGTCAGGCGGGAGGATACGAGCAGTACTTC
CDR3: CASSGQAGGYEQYF

J: TRBJ2-1
D: .
V: TRBV28
size: .
DNA: TGTGCCAGCAGTTTTGTCAGGGCCAGCTCCTACAATGAGCAGTTCTTC
CDR3: CASSFVRASSYNEQFF

J: TRBJ1-2
D: TRBD1
V: TRBV5-4
size: .
DNA: TGTGCCAGCAGCCTGGGACAGTCTGGCTACACCTTC
CDR3: CASSLGQSGYTF

J: TRBJ2-5
D: TRBD2
V: TRBV30
size: .
DNA: TGTGCCCGGGGGAAGACTAGCGGGAGGGAAGAGACCCAGTACTTC
CDR3: CARGKTSGREETQYF

J: TRBJ1-3
D: TRBD1
V: TRBV4-2
size: .
DNA: TGTGCCAGCAGCCTCAAAGCCGACAGGGCCACTGGAAACACCATATATTTT
CDR3: CASSLKADRATGNTIYF

J: TRBJ2-1
D: TRBD2
V: TRBV11-3
size: .
DNA: TGTGCCAGCAGCCTACGAGGCGGGAGGGCCCTCGGTGAGCAGTTCTTC
CDR3: CASSLRGGRALGEQFF

J: TRBJ1-5
D: .
V: TRBV5-1
size: .
DNA: TGCGCCAGCAGCCCGGGTATGCAAACCAATCAGCCCCAGCATTTT
CDR3: CASSPGMQTNQPQHF

J: TRBJ2-1
D: .
V: TRBV5-1
size: .
DNA: TGCGCCAGCAGCTTAACTACACAGGGATCCTACAATGAGCAGTTCTTC
CDR3: CASSLTTQGSYNEQFF

J: TRBJ2-6
D: .
V: TRBV13
size: .
DNA: TGTGCCAGCATCCAATCAACCGACAGCTCTGGGGCCAACGTCCTGACTTTC
CDR3: CASIQSTDSSGANVLTF